These T cell receptor beta chains were read from a single sample in a study of cytomegalovirus exposure and HLA in healthy donors. TCRdb's table, derived via immunoSEQ multiplex PCR, lists solely in-frame clones and lacks some. The sample has over 150,000 clones, around 77% seen once. Sequencing input: PBMCs. Receptors originate from a woman aged 30 to 39 in good health and CMV-seronegative. Each CDR3 is given with its conserved first and last residue. Fields, in order: V gene, clone size, J gene, D gene, CDR3 protein, CDR3 DNA. The D gene is left open where the match is weak. Clone sizes are given selectively: once, few, many, or a class where the clone is expanded.

>TRBV2|.|TRBJ2-7|.
CASSGVYYGQYF
TGTGCCAGCAGCGGGGTCTACTACGGGCAGTACTTC
>TRBV7-2|few|TRBJ2-2|TRBD2
CASRSGTSGRWTGELFF
TGTGCCAGCAGGTCCGGGACTAGCGGGAGATGGACCGGGGAGCTGTTTTTT
>TRBV4-1|.|TRBJ2-2|.
CASSLALGANTGELFF
TGCGCCAGCAGCCTCGCGCTGGGAGCGAACACCGGGGAGCTGTTTTTT
>TRBV6-6|.|TRBJ1-5|.
CASRGNSNQPQHF
TGTGCCAGCCGAGGTAATAGCAATCAGCCCCAGCATTTT
>TRBV28|.|TRBJ2-3|.
CASRMLRGSGPDTQYF
TGTGCCAGCAGGATGCTACGTGGGTCAGGGCCAGATACGCAGTATTTT
>TRBV5-1|once|TRBJ2-3|TRBD2
CASSPMGGSTTDTQYF
TGCGCCAGCAGCCCGATGGGCGGGAGCACTACAGATACGCAGTATTTT
>TRBV10-2|once|TRBJ2-3|TRBD2
CASSESVLAGGPNF
TGCGCCAGCAGTGAGTCCGTACTAGCGGGGGGGCCGAATTTT
>TRBV30|.|TRBJ2-3|.
CAWSTGQGSWTDTQYF
TGTGCCTGGAGTACCGGGCAGGGGAGTTGGACAGATACGCAGTATTTT
>TRBV7-2|.|TRBJ2-7|TRBD2
CASSLDLGAGGTYEQYF
TGTGCCAGCAGCTTAGACTTGGGGGCGGGAGGGACCTACGAGCAGTACTTC
>TRBV5-6|.|TRBJ1-5|.
CASRRYQGHSNQPQHF
TGTGCCAGCAGGCGATACCAGGGCCATAGCAATCAGCCCCAGCATTTT
>TRBV6-5|.|TRBJ1-4|TRBD1
CASSYSGQGAPGLFF
TGTGCCAGCAGTTACTCGGGACAGGGGGCGCCGGGACTGTTTTTT
>TRBV7-3|.|TRBJ1-6|TRBD1
CASSLEGAESPLHF
TGTGCCAGCAGCTTAGAGGGGGCGGAATCACCCCTCCACTTT
>TRBV6-5|.|TRBJ2-3|TRBD2
CASSYREGLATQYF
TGTGCCAGCAGTTACCGGGAGGGCCTCGCTACGCAGTATTTT
>TRBV7-3|few|TRBJ1-1|.
CASSLTGGREPNTEAFF
TGTGCCAGCAGCTTAACGGGGGGGAGGGAACCGAACACTGAAGCTTTCTTT
>TRBV11-2|.|TRBJ2-7|.
CASSLPTRVEQYF
TGTGCCAGCAGCTTACCGACTAGAGTCGAGCAGTACTTC
>TRBV10-2|.|TRBJ2-5|TRBD2
CASSPQRGGTDGETQYF
TGCGCCAGCAGCCCGCAGAGGGGAGGGACCGACGGGGAGACCCAGTACTTC
>TRBV6-6|.|TRBJ2-1|TRBD2
CASRQPGLGYNEQFF
TGTGCCAGCAGACAGCCGGGACTAGGATACAATGAGCAGTTCTTC
>TRBV28|.|TRBJ2-2|.
CASRGGQNTGELFF
TGTGCCAGCAGGGGCGGACAGAACACCGGGGAGCTGTTTTTT
>TRBV5-1|.|TRBJ1-4|TRBD1
CASSLTGGQGLFF
TGCGCCAGCAGCTTGACAGGGGGCCAAGGACTGTTTTTT
>TRBV5-1|few|TRBJ2-7|.
CASSLADTPYEQYF
TGCGCCAGCAGCTTGGCCGACACCCCCTACGAGCAGTACTTC
>TRBV6-5|.|TRBJ2-3|.
CASSLIAERPTQYF
TGTGCCAGCAGTCTTATAGCGGAGCGTCCTACGCAGTATTTT
>TRBV6-5|few|TRBJ1-1|TRBD1
CASSDRQGREAFF
TGTGCCAGCAGTGATCGACAGGGCCGGGAAGCTTTCTTT
>TRBV2|.|TRBJ1-1|.
CASRGDTSRSAFF
TGTGCCAGCAGGGGGGACACCTCTAGGTCGGCTTTCTTT
>TRBV12-5|.|TRBJ1-3|.
CASGSGDAGTIYF
TGTGCTAGTGGTTCGGGGGATGCGGGCACCATATATTTT
>TRBV5-5|.|TRBJ1-4|.
CASSLEWAGEKLFF
TGTGCCAGCAGCTTGGAATGGGCGGGTGAAAAACTGTTTTTT
>TRBV29-1|.|TRBJ2-1|.
CSVLGQNDEQFF
TGCAGCGTTTTGGGCCAGAACGATGAGCAGTTCTTC
>TRBV4-1|.|TRBJ2-7|TRBD1
CASSSWTGKKPHEQYF
TGCGCCAGCAGCAGCTGGACAGGGAAAAAACCGCACGAGCAGTACTTC